The T cell receptor (beta chain) under discussion was sequenced for a study of T cells in Graves' hyperthyroidism and ophthalmopathy. Germline CDR1 MGHRA, CDR2 YSYEKL. With 1 base removed from V and 3 bases from J, the gap between germline ends came to 13 bases. The CDR3 loop spans 15 amino acids. The source material, RNA transcripts, was used to amplify TCR beta CDR3 regions. RT-PCR in the first round (using the HTBI primer set) targeted the TCR CDR3. TCRdb passed the multiplex PCR reads through MiXCR, listing each CDR3 protein once. Of hundreds of thousands of distinct CDR3 sequences listed, about 19% were seen once; the top ten hold roughly 3.5%. This clonotype was detected ten times or more.

The TCR was taken from a young woman with Graves' hyperthyroidism. The sequenced sample consisted of blood. This chain connects TRBV4-1 to TRBJ2-7; D possibly corresponds to TRBD2 (6 bases). The CDR3 loop is CASSQGIGRLYEQYF. In nucleotides, the CDR3 is TGCGCCAGCAGCCAAGGTATAGGGAGGCTCTACGAGCAGTACTTC.